In this sample, the clone carrying this T cell receptor beta chain turned up a few times. Its target is not known. Trimming stripped 5 bases from V and 3 bases from J, with 15 bases between. CDR1 SGHDT and CDR2 YYEEEE come from the germline V gene. The CDR3 totals 14 residues. Then a second PCR, running about 6 to 11 cycles, was carried out with a sample-barcoded 5' primer and a J-beta primer mix. TCRdb itself ran the 5' RACE reads through MiXCR, one entry per CDR3 protein. The table lists about 560,000 distinct CDR3 sequences, about 26% of them singletons. The data are from a study of blood T cells in healthy people across ages. Whole-study results and caveats: Observed TCR beta diversity per million T cells went down as age went up. This fall followed a roughly linear course with age.

These data also formed part of another study, on T cells of mothers and their children.

This receptor was obtained from a boy aged 2-9 years in good health. The chain combines TRBV5-6 with TRBJ2-7; tentative D call: TRBD1 (5 bases). The sample was blood. The chain's CDR3 is CASRLRQGNYEQYF. In DNA form, the CDR3 reads TGTGCCAGCAGATTGAGGCAGGGTAACTACGAGCAGTACTTC.